Reported below is one TCR beta chain. The sample is drawn from a study of blood T cell repertoires in COVID-19. The wider study: Spain, Italy and the United States supplied samples that represented acute and convalescent COVID-19. PBMCs, B-cell-depleted T cells, or T cells were the source of the cDNA or gDNA that made up the material.

Per the study methods: Nucleated cell counts were estimated from reference gene primer amplification. Profiled with immunoSEQ multiplex PCR; TCRdb holds only in-frame clones, not every one. The V and J calls and clone size were taken over from that table, and D and trimming were inferred from the DNA. Among tens of thousands of clones listed, 82% were seen once. Sequenced material: peripheral blood. This TCR came from a human donor with acute or convalescent COVID-19. The donor label of this sample is uncertain.

Here the CDR3 DNA reads TGTGCCAGCAGCTTGGGTGCAGGGGTAGGTGGCTACACCTTC. Its protein product is CASSLGAGVGGYTF. This rearrangement joins TRBV5-5 to TRBJ1-2, with D maybe TRBD1 (6 bases). CDR1 SGHKS and CDR2 YYEKEE come from the germline V gene (reference sequence). V was shortened by 0 bases and J by 7 bases, with 13 bases between the two germline ends. This CDR3 is built from 14 residues.